The rows below give T cell receptor beta chains drawn from one sample of a study of T cell responses to AZD1222 COVID-19 vaccine. Profiling relied on immunoSEQ multiplex PCR, and the TCRdb table lists in-frame clones only, not all of them. The profile shows approximately 180,000 clones, more than 75% of them singletons. The specimen was peripheral blood, collected 28 days after the second AZD1222 dose. These receptor sequences come from an adult who received the AZD1222 COVID-19 vaccine. The CDR3 runs from the conserved cysteine through the conserved F or W. A D gene is named only where the DNA matches it firmly. Expanded clones are given a class, and other clones once, few, many or no size at all.

TRBV19	TRBD1	.	TRBJ2-1	TGTGCCAGTAGTGACGGGACAGGGTACAATGAGCAGTTCTTC	CASSDGTGYNEQFF
TRBV6-5	.	.	TRBJ2-2	TGTGCCAGCAGTTACTCGACGACCGGGGAGCTGTTTTTT	CASSYSTTGELFF
TRBV11-3	.	.	TRBJ2-5	TGTGCCAGCAGCTTAGCCTACCGGGAGACCCAGTACTTC	CASSLAYRETQYF
TRBV19	.	once	TRBJ1-2	TGTGCCAGTAGTATAGGAGGGCAATATGGCTACACCTTC	CASSIGGQYGYTF
TRBV6-2/TRBV6-3	.	.	TRBJ1-3	TGTGCCAGCAGGTACCCCGGGACATTCTCTGGAAACACCATATATTTT	CASRYPGTFSGNTIYF
TRBV6-5	.	once	TRBJ2-1	TGTGCCAGCGGCCCCAATGAGCAGTTCTTC	CASGPNEQFF
TRBV24-1	TRBD1	.	TRBJ1-5	TGTGCCACCAGTGGCTGGACAGGGGAGTTGCTTCAGCCCCAGCATTTT	CATSGWTGELLQPQHF
TRBV6-2/TRBV6-3	TRBD2	.	TRBJ2-3	TGTGCCAGCAGTTACTCAGGTCGGCTAGCGGGAGGGGGAGATACGCAGTATTTT	CASSYSGRLAGGGDTQYF
TRBV7-3	.	.	TRBJ2-6	TGTGCCAGCAGCTTCGGGCTGTCTGGGGCCAACGTCCTGACTTTC	CASSFGLSGANVLTF
TRBV7-9	TRBD1	once	TRBJ1-2	TGTGCCAGCAGCTTATGGAGGCAGGGGGCCGGTGGCTACACCTTC	CASSLWRQGAGGYTF
TRBV7-2	.	.	TRBJ2-7	TGTGCCAGCAGCAAGGGGACCTACGAGCAGTACTTC	CASSKGTYEQYF
TRBV11-1	.	.	TRBJ2-3	TGTGCCAGCGGCGCCCCGACTGCTAGCACAGATACGCAGTATTTT	CASGAPTASTDTQYF
TRBV9	TRBD2	.	TRBJ2-3	TGTGCCAGCAGCGCTCAACGGACTAGCGGGAGGGACGGCACAGATACGCAGTATTTT	CASSAQRTSGRDGTDTQYF
TRBV3-1/TRBV3-2	TRBD1	.	TRBJ2-1	TGTGCCAGCAGCCAGGGACAGGGCCAGGGGCAGTTCTTC	CASSQGQGQGQFF
TRBV28	TRBD1	.	TRBJ1-2	TGTGCCACCCACACCCAGCCGGACAGGCTCTATGGCTACACCTTC	CATHTQPDRLYGYTF
TRBV5-1	.	once	TRBJ1-1	TGCGCCAGCAGCTTGGAGGGGTCGGACACTGAAGCTTTCTTT	CASSLEGSDTEAFF
TRBV4-3	TRBD1	.	TRBJ2-5	TGCGCCAGCAGCCAAGCACAGGGCAGGGGGCAGGAGACCCAGTACTTC	CASSQAQGRGQETQYF
TRBV2	TRBD2	.	TRBJ2-3	TGTGCCAGCAGGAGCGGGAGTAGCACAGATACGCAGTATTTT	CASRSGSSTDTQYF
TRBV10-3	.	.	TRBJ2-1	TGTGCCATCAGTGAGCCCAACTACAATGAGCAGTTCTTC	CAISEPNYNEQFF
TRBV19	.	.	TRBJ1-1	TGTGCCAGTAGTGAACACAGGGTTCGGGACACTGAAGCTTTCTTT	CASSEHRVRDTEAFF
TRBV9	TRBD2	.	TRBJ2-7	TGTGCCAGCAGCGTAAATAGCGGGAGTATCTACGAGCAGTACTTC	CASSVNSGSIYEQYF
TRBV19	TRBD1	.	TRBJ2-5	TGTGCCAGTAGTACCGGACAGGGGCCAGCGGGGGAGACCCAGTACTTC	CASSTGQGPAGETQYF
TRBV3-1/TRBV3-2	.	.	TRBJ2-1	TGTGCCAGCAGCCCGACCCGGGACGCTTACAATGAGCAGTTCTTC	CASSPTRDAYNEQFF
TRBV25-1	.	.	TRBJ2-2	TGTGCCAGCAGTGAATCGAGTGCAGGGGAGCTGTTTTTT	CASSESSAGELFF
TRBV9	.	.	TRBJ2-3	TGTGCCAGCAGCGTAGATCTAGATACGCAGTATTTT	CASSVDLDTQYF
TRBV5-1	TRBD1	.	TRBJ1-5	TGCGCCAGCAGCTCCGGGACAGGCTTCAATCAGCCCCAGCATTTT	CASSSGTGFNQPQHF
TRBV7-3	TRBD2	.	TRBJ2-1	TGTGCCAGCAGCTTACGGCTAGCGGGAGTCAATGAGCAGTTCTTC	CASSLRLAGVNEQFF
TRBV30	.	.	TRBJ1-2	TGTGCCTGGACTCCGTGGGACACTTCTAACTATGGCTACACCTTC	CAWTPWDTSNYGYTF
TRBV30	TRBD1	.	TRBJ1-5	TGTGCCTGGAGTAGACAGGGGGATCAGCCCCAGCATTTT	CAWSRQGDQPQHF
TRBV28	TRBD2	.	TRBJ2-7	TGTGCCAGCAGCCCCCTAGCGGGTTTCTACGAGCAGTACTTC	CASSPLAGFYEQYF
TRBV21-1	.	.	TRBJ2-7	TGTGCCAGTTCGGATGGCTACGAGCAGTACTTC	CASSDGYEQYF
TRBV7-9	.	few	TRBJ2-2	TGTGCCAGCAGCCGTACAGCTAACACCGGGGAGCTGTTTTTT	CASSRTANTGELFF
TRBV19	.	few	TRBJ2-1	TGTGCCAGTAGTGTACAGAGTGAGCAGTTCTTC	CASSVQSEQFF
TRBV24-1	TRBD1	.	TRBJ1-1	TGTGCCGCGGGACAGGGAGGTGCTGAAGCTTTCTTT	CAAGQGGAEAFF
TRBV24-1	.	.	TRBJ2-2	TGTGCCACACAGGGCCCGAACACCGGGGAGCTGTTTTTT	CATQGPNTGELFF
TRBV30	.	.	TRBJ1-4	TGTGCCTGGAGTGTACGGATGTTATCGAATGAAAAACTGTTTTTT	CAWSVRMLSNEKLFF
TRBV7-8	.	.	TRBJ2-3	TGTGCCAGCAGCCCCTATTCAGATACGCAGTATTTT	CASSPYSDTQYF
TRBV28	.	.	TRBJ2-1	TGTGCCAGCAGTTTAGCAGGCAATGAGCAGTTCTTC	CASSLAGNEQFF
TRBV7-2	.	.	TRBJ2-1	TGTGCCAGCAGCTCCTCGGCGTGGGCAGGGGACAATGAGCAGTTCTTC	CASSSSAWAGDNEQFF
TRBV28	TRBD1	.	TRBJ1-1	TGTGCCAGCAGTAGGCCGGGACAGGGCATGAACACTGAAGCTTTCTTT	CASSRPGQGMNTEAFF
TRBV5-1	TRBD1	.	TRBJ1-1	TGCGCCAGCAGCCCCGGTGACAGGGCGGACACTGAAGCTTTCTTT	CASSPGDRADTEAFF
TRBV10-3	.	.	TRBJ1-1	TGTGCCATCAGTCGGGGGGGGAGGAACACTGAAGCTTTCTTT	CAISRGGRNTEAFF
TRBV7-2	.	.	TRBJ1-5	TGTGCCAGCAGCTTAGTGGCAGGGCATTCTAGCAATCAGCCCCAGCATTTT	CASSLVAGHSSNQPQHF
TRBV30	TRBD2	.	TRBJ2-1	TGTGCCTGGAGTCGGGGTAGCGGGAGGCCCCAGCCTGAGCAGTTCTTC	CAWSRGSGRPQPEQFF
TRBV7-2	.	.	TRBJ1-6	TGTGCCAGCAGCACTACCAATTCACCCCTCCACTTT	CASSTTNSPLHF
TRBV6-5	.	.	TRBJ2-2	TGTGCCAGCACGGCCGCAAGGTCCGGGGAGCTGTTTTTT	CASTAARSGELFF
TRBV5-5	.	.	TRBJ2-3	TGTGCCAGCAGCTTGGAATGGGGCGCAGATACGCAGTATTTT	CASSLEWGADTQYF
TRBV5-1	TRBD2	.	TRBJ2-7	TGCGCCAGCAGTCGTACCTCCGGGACTAGCGGGAGTCTTTCCTACGAGCAGTACTTC	CASSRTSGTSGSLSYEQYF
TRBV11-2	TRBD2	.	TRBJ2-7	TGTGCCAGCAGCTTAGATTGGAAGGGGATGAGCGGGGGCTACGAGCAGTACTTC	CASSLDWKGMSGGYEQYF